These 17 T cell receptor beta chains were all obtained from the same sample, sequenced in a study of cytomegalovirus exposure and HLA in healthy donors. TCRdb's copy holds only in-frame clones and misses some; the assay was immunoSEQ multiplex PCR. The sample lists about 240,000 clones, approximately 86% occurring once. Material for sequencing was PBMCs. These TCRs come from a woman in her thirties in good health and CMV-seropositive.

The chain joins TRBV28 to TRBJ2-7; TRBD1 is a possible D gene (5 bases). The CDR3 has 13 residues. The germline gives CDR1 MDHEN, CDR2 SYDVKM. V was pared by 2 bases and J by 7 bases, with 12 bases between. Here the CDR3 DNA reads TGTGCCAGCAGTTTAGCAGGGAAGGGGGAGCAGTACTTC. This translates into CASSLAGKGEQYF.

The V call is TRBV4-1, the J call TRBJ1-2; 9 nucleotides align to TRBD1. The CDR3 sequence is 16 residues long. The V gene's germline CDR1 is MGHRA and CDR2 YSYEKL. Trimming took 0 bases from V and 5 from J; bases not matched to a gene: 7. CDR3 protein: CASSQDGTGYRYGYTF. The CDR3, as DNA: TGCGCCAGCAGCCAAGACGGGACAGGGTATCGGTATGGCTACACCTTC.

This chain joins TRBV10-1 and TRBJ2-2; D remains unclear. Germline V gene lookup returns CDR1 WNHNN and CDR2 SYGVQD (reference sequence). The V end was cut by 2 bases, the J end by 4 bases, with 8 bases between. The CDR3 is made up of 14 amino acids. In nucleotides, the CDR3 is TGCGCCAGCAGTGAGAAGGAGAGCACCGGGGAGCTGTTTTTT. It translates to CASSEKESTGELFF.

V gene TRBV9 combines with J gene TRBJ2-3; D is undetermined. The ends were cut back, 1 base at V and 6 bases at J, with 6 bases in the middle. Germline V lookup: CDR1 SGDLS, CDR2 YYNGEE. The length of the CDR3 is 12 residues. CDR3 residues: CASSVQADTQYF. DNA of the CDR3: TGTGCCAGCAGCGTACAAGCCGATACGCAGTATTTT.

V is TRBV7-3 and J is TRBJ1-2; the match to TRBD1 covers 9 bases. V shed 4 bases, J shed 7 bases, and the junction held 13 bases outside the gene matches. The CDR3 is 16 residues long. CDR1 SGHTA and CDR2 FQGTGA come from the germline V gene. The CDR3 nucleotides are TGTGCCAGCAGCTCATACGGACAGGGGAGATATTTTGGCTACACCTTC. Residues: CASSSYGQGRYFGYTF.

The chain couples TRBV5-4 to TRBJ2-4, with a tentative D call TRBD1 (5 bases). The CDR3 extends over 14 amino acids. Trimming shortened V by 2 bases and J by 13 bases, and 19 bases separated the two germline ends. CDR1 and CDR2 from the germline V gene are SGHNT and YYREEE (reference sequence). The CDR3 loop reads CASSFYSGHQMQYF. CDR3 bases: TGTGCCAGCAGCTTCTACTCAGGACATCAGATGCAGTACTTC.

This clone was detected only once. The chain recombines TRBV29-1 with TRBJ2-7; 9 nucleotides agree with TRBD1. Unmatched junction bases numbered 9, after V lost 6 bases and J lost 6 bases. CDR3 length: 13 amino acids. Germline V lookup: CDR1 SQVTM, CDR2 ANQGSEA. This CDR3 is CSVWTGDESEQYF. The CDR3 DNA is TGCAGCGTGTGGACAGGGGACGAGAGCGAGCAGTACTTC.

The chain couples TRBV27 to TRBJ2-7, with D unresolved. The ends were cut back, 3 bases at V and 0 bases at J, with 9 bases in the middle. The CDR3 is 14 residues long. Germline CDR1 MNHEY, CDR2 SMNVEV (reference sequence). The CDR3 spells CASSLLPSSYEQYF. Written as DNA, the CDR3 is TGTGCCAGCAGTTTGCTGCCTAGCTCCTACGAGCAGTACTTC.

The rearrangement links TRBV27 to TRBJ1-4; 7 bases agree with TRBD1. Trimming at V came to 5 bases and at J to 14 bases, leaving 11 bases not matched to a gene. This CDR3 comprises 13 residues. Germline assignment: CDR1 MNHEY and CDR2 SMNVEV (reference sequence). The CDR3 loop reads CASSRTGGLRLFF. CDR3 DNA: TGTGCCAGCAGTCGGACAGGCGGTCTACGGCTGTTTTTT. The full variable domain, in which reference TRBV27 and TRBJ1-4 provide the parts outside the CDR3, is EAQVTQNPRYLITVTGKKLTVTCSQNMNHEYMSWYRQDPGLGLRQIYYSMNVEVTDKGDVPEGYKVSRKEKRNFPLILESPSPNQTSLYFCASSRTGGLRLFFGSGTQLSVL.

This CDR3 is CASSVNSGSFNEQFF. As DNA, the CDR3 is TGTGCCAGCAGCGTGAATAGCGGGAGTTTCAATGAGCAGTTCTTC. This chain uses TRBV9 with TRBJ2-1; 9 bases match TRBD2. V was pared by 2 bases and J by 6 bases, with 6 bases of the junction left unmatched. Germline-derived CDR1 and CDR2 are SGDLS and YYNGEE. CDR3 size: 15 residues.

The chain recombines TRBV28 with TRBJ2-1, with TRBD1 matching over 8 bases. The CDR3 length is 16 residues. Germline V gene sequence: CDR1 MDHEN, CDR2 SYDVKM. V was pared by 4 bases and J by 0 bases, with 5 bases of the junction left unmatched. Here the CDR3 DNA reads TGTGCCAGCAGTTCGATAACAGGGGGCTCCTACAATGAGCAGTTCTTC. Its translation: CASSSITGGSYNEQFF.

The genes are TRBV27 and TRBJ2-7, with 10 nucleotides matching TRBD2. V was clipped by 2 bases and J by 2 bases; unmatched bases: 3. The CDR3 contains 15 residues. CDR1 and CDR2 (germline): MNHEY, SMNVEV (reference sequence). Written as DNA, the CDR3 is TGTGCCAGCAGTTTAGGGAGCGGGAGGGCCTACGAGCAGTACTTC. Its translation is CASSLGSGRAYEQYF.

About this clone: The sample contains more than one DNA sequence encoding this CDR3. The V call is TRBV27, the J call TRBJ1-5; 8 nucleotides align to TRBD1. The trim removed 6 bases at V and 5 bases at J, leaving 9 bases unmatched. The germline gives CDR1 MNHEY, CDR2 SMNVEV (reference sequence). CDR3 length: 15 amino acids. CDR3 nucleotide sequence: TGTGCCAGCAGCCGACTAACAGGGGGTGATCAGCCCCAGCATTTT. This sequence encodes CASSRLTGGDQPQHF.

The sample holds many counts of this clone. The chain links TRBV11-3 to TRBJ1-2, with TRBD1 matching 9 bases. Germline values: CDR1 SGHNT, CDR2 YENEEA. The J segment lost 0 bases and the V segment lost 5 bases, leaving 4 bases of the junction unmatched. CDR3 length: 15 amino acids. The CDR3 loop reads CASSPGTGPNYGYTF. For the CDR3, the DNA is TGTGCCAGCAGCCCGGGGACAGGGCCTAACTATGGCTACACCTTC.

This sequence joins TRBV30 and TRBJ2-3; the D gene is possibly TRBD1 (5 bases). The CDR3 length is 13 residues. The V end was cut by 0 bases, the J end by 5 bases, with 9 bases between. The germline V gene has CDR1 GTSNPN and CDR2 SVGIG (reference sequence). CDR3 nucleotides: TGTGCCTGGAGTGTGGGTGGACAAGATACGCAGTATTTT. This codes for CAWSVGGQDTQYF.

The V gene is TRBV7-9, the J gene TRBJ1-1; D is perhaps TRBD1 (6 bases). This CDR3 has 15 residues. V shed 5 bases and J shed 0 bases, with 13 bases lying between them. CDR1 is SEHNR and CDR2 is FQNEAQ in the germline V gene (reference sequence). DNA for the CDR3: TGTGCCAGCAGCCCCTACACAGGGTTGAACACTGAAGCTTTCTTT. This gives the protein CASSPYTGLNTEAFF.

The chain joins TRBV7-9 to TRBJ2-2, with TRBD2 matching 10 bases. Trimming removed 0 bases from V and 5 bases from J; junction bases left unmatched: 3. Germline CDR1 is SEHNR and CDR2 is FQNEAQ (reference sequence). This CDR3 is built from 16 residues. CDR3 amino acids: CASSLAWTSGTGELFF. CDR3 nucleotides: TGTGCCAGCAGCTTAGCTTGGACTAGCGGTACCGGGGAGCTGTTTTTT.